This T cell receptor beta chain was identified in a study of blood T cell repertoires in COVID-19. Turning to the study itself: COVID-19 samples from acute and convalescent phases originated in the United States, Italy and Spain. Sources were T cells, B-cell-depleted T cells, or PBMCs; the material itself was cDNA or gDNA.

Data came from immunoSEQ multiplex PCR; TCRdb stores just in-frame clones and leaves some out. The table records 150,000 to 200,000 clones, around 82% of them present only once. CDR3 length: 14 amino acids. Trimming pared 1 base from V and 4 bases from J, leaving 10 bases between. Germline assignment: CDR1 KGHSH and CDR2 LQKENI. J is TRBJ1-2 and V is TRBV18; D gene uncertain. The sequencing sample was made of peripheral blood. This receptor was identified in a woman in her thirties or forties with COVID-19, enrolled during active disease. In DNA, the CDR3 is TGTGCCAGCTCACCACGTGAAAACACCTATGGCTACACCTTC. Its protein product is CASSPRENTYGYTF.